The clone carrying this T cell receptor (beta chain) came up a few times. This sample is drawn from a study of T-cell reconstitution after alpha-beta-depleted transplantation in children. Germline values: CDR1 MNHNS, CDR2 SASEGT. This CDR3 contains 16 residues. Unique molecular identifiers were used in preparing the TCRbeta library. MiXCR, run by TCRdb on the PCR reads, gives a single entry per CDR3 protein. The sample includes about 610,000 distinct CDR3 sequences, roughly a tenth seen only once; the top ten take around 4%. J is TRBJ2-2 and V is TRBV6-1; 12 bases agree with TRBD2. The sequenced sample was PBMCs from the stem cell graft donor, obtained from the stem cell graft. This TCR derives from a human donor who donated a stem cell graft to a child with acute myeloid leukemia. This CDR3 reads CATTGLAGGGTGELFF. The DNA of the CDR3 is TGTGCGACCACGGGCCTAGCGGGAGGGGGAACCGGGGAGCTGTTTTTT.